This passage covers 32 T cell receptor beta chains from one sample sequenced in a study of graft-versus-host responses after intestinal transplantation. The antigens of these receptors remain unknown. Sequenced by immunoSEQ multiplex PCR; TCRdb stores in-frame clones only, minus some. This table has roughly 64,000 clones, around nine tenths appearing once. The input for sequencing was unstimulated CD8+ T cells sorted from spleen or lymph node cells, taken before transplant. All receptors derive from a human donor who was the organ donor for an intestinal transplant.

The V call is TRBV2, the J call TRBJ2-1; 10 nucleotides agree with TRBD2. The CDR3 sequence is 14 residues long. Trimming cost V 9 bases and J 6 bases; bases outside gene matches: 8. Per the germline V gene, CDR1 is SNHLY and CDR2 is FYNNEI. Written as DNA, the CDR3 is TGTGCCAGGGGGAGCGGGAGGGCCGCCAATGAGCAGTTCTTC. Encoded protein: CARGSGRAANEQFF.

The V gene is TRBV4-2, the J gene TRBJ2-3, with 7 positions matching TRBD2. The germline V gene encodes CDR1 LGHNA and CDR2 YNFKEQ. J was trimmed by 3 bases and V by 1 base; bases with no gene match: 4. The CDR3 contains 15 residues. CDR3 sequence reads: CASSQAGGSTDTQYF. CDR3 in DNA: TGTGCCAGCAGCCAAGCGGGAGGATCGACAGATACGCAGTATTTT.

The rearrangement joins TRBV11-2 to TRBJ1-1; D call uncertain. The CDR3 is 15 residues long. With 5 bases removed from V and 0 bases from J, the gap between germline ends came to 13 bases. Germline V gives CDR1 SGHAT, CDR2 FQNNGV. CDR3 nucleotides: TGTGCCAGCAGCACTTTTGCGGCTATGAACACTGAAGCTTTCTTT. The encoded protein is CASSTFAAMNTEAFF.

The DNA for the CDR3 is TGTGCCAGCAGTGGGTACCGGGAGGCCCAGCATTTT. Protein product: CASSGYREAQHF. The V and J genes are TRBV25-1 and TRBJ1-5; D unclear. Germline loops: CDR1 MGHDK, CDR2 SYGVNS. Trimming removed 4 bases from V and 11 bases from J, with 12 bases in between. CDR3 length: 12 residues.

The chain carries TRBV7-9 and TRBJ2-7; tentative D call: TRBD1 (5 bases). CDR3 length: 14 amino acids. CDR1 and CDR2 (germline): SEHNR, FQNEAQ (reference sequence). V gave up 4 bases and J gave up 0 bases, with 10 bases separating them. CDR3 DNA: TGTGCCAGCAGCTCGCGACAGAGCTCCTACGAGCAGTACTTC. Translating gives CASSSRQSSYEQYF.

The chain links TRBV9 to TRBJ2-5, with D possibly matching TRBD1 (6 bases). Trimming shortened V by 5 bases and J by 1 base, and 15 bases separated the two germline ends. CDR1 is SGDLS and CDR2 is YYNGEE in the germline V gene. CDR3 size: 15 residues. The CDR3 region has the DNA TGTGCCAGCAGTGATACGATGGGGGCCCAAGAGACCCAGTACTTC. Translation gives CASSDTMGAQETQYF.

This sequence joins TRBV4-2 and TRBJ2-5; 8 positions match TRBD2. The J call is uncertain, as TRBJ2-7 better fits the DNA end. CDR3 size: 14 residues. Germline V gene data show CDR1 as LGHNA and CDR2 as YNFKEQ. This CDR3 reads CASSQREDVYEQYF. The DNA of the CDR3 is TGTGCCAGCAGCCAGCGGGAGGATGTTTACGAGCAGTACTTC.

The CDR3 reads CASSQTGVNYGYTF. The CDR3 bases are TGTGCCAGCAGCCAGACAGGGGTTAACTATGGCTACACCTTC. The chain uses TRBV27 and TRBJ1-2; 8 bases match TRBD1. Germline V CDR1 and CDR2: MNHEY, SMNVEV (reference sequence). The J segment lost 1 base and the V segment lost 6 bases, leaving 4 bases of the junction unmatched. The CDR3 consists of 14 residues.

This clone was observed a few times. The genes are TRBV6-4 and TRBJ2-1, with 11 bases identical to TRBD2. Germline CDR1 is MRHNA and CDR2 is SNTAGT. Trimming at V came to 5 bases and at J to 4 bases, leaving 7 bases not matched to a gene. CDR3 length equals 16 residues. CDR3 sequence: CASSPETSGDYNEQFF. The CDR3, as DNA: TGTGCCAGCAGTCCTGAGACTAGCGGGGATTACAATGAGCAGTTCTTC.

The chain combines TRBV6-1 with TRBJ1-1; D remains ambiguous. CDR1 MNHNS and CDR2 SASEGT come from the germline V gene. V dropped 2 bases and J dropped 2 bases, with 9 bases sitting between them. This CDR3 is built from 14 residues. The CDR3 reads CASSEQEENTEAFF. The CDR3 DNA sequence: TGTGCCAGCAGTGAACAGGAGGAAAACACTGAAGCTTTCTTT.

The V gene is TRBV19, the J gene TRBJ2-1; D gene ambiguous. The germline V gene encodes CDR1 LNHDA and CDR2 SQIVND (reference sequence). CDR3 length equals 11 residues. The V and J ends lost 3 bases and 8 bases respectively, with 5 bases between them. Here the CDR3 DNA reads TGTGCCAGTAGTATGGGCGATGAGCAGTTCTTC. It specifies CASSMGDEQFF.

The chain combines TRBV6-6 with TRBJ2-5; TRBD2 might be the D (5 bases). The CDR3 is 14 amino acids. The ends were cut back, 6 bases at V and 5 bases at J, with 16 bases in the middle. Germline V gene sequence: CDR1 MNHNY, CDR2 SVGAGI (reference sequence). The CDR3, as DNA: TGTGCCAGCAGGAGAACTAGGCTTTGTGAGACCCAGTACTTC. Protein: CASRRTRLCETQYF.

The rearrangement joins TRBV28 to TRBJ1-1; 8 bases agree with TRBD1. CDR1 MDHEN and CDR2 SYDVKM come from the germline V gene. Trimming at V came to 4 bases and at J to 3 bases, leaving 25 bases not matched to a gene. The CDR3 is 21 residues long. CDR3 nucleotides: TGTGCCAGCAGTTGCGGCCTCCCCTACACAGGGGGGACTTTGAATGACACTGAAGCTTTCTTT. Translated: CASSCGLPYTGGTLNDTEAFF.

This chain joins TRBV28 and TRBJ1-1, with a weak D call TRBD1 (6 bases). The CDR3 spans 16 residues. Germline values: CDR1 MDHEN, CDR2 SYDVKM. Trimming left V 2 bases short and J 3 bases short, with 16 bases between. CDR3 residues: CASSLRAGALDTEAFF. Here the CDR3 DNA reads TGTGCCAGCAGTTTAAGGGCAGGGGCGTTGGACACTGAAGCTTTCTTT.

V gene TRBV27 combines with J gene TRBJ2-7; 8 nucleotides agree with TRBD2. The germline V gene has CDR1 MNHEY and CDR2 SMNVEV (reference sequence). This CDR3 has 15 amino acids. V was clipped by 4 bases and J by 3 bases; unmatched bases: 8. CDR3 region: CASSSGTRSVYEQYF. The CDR3 region has the DNA TGTGCCAGCAGTTCCGGGACTAGGAGTGTCTACGAGCAGTACTTC.

Of note for this clone: This sample includes further DNA sequences coding for the same CDR3. This rearrangement joins TRBV11-2 to TRBJ2-1; 12 positions agree with TRBD2. This CDR3 region has 17 residues. Germline V gene sequence: CDR1 SGHAT, CDR2 FQNNGV. The J segment lost 4 bases and the V segment lost 1 base, leaving 5 bases of the junction unmatched. The CDR3 loop is CASSLGFLAGGYNEQFF. The CDR3 region has the DNA TGTGCCAGCAGCTTAGGCTTCCTAGCGGGAGGGTACAATGAGCAGTTCTTC.

This clone was seen a handful of times. The chain combines TRBV9 with TRBJ1-1; D unclear. There are 13 residues in the CDR3. The germline gives CDR1 SGDLS, CDR2 YYNGEE. V lost 1 base and J lost 1, with 5 bases in between. The CDR3 region has the DNA TGTGCCAGCAGCGTACGAGGGAACACTGAAGCTTTCTTT. Its protein product is CASSVRGNTEAFF.

This clone was counted once. The V call is TRBV7-9, the J call TRBJ1-1; D possibly corresponds to TRBD1 (5 bases). The CDR3 sequence is 15 residues long. Germline V lookup: CDR1 SEHNR, CDR2 FQNEAQ (reference sequence). V lost 2 bases and J lost 0, with 10 bases in between. The CDR3 coding sequence is TGTGCCAGCAGCTTACCAGGGATTATGAACACTGAAGCTTTCTTT. Translation gives CASSLPGIMNTEAFF.

This chain uses TRBV27 with TRBJ1-1, with D tentatively TRBD1 (5 bases). The germline CDR1 and CDR2 sequences are MNHEY and SMNVEV (reference sequence). V lost 5 bases and J lost 1, with 11 bases in between. The length of the CDR3 is 14 residues. The CDR3 protein is CASSERGPNTEAFF. For the CDR3, the DNA is TGTGCCAGCAGTGAGCGGGGACCGAACACTGAAGCTTTCTTT.

The V gene is TRBV21-1, the J gene TRBJ1-5; the table's TRBD1 call for D was not verified on the DNA. TRBV21-1 is reported as a pseudogene. This CDR3 region has 16 residues. Here the CDR3 DNA reads TGTGCCAGCAGCAGGGGACAGGGCGAATCCCATCAGCCCCAGCATTTT. Protein sequence: CASSRGQGESHQPQHF.

The chain couples TRBV5-4 to TRBJ2-7; 8 bases are a match to TRBD2. Germline V gene lookup returns CDR1 SGHNT and CDR2 YYREEE (reference sequence). This CDR3 has 12 amino acids. V shed 3 bases and J 6 bases; nucleotides not matched to a gene: 2. Here the CDR3 DNA reads TGTGCCAGCAGCTCCCTAGCGGGCGAGCAGTACTTC. Protein product: CASSSLAGEQYF.

The J gene is TRBJ2-1, the V gene TRBV20-1, with D hard to call. Trimming cost V 5 bases and J 4 bases, with 3 bases left between them. The CDR3 totals 10 residues. Looked up from germline, CDR1 is DFQATT and CDR2 is SNEGSKA (reference sequence). DNA of the CDR3: TGCAGTGCTCAGTACAATGAGCAGTTCTTC. The encoded protein is CSAQYNEQFF.

V is TRBV9 and J is TRBJ2-1, with 8 bases that match TRBD2. The CDR3 length is 17 residues. The V and J ends lost 0 bases and 5 bases, in that order; junction bases with no gene match: 10. From germline, CDR1 is SGDLS and CDR2 YYNGEE. This CDR3 is CASSVVDRGGINNEQFF. The CDR3 coding sequence is TGTGCCAGCAGCGTAGTCGATCGGGGGGGGATAAACAATGAGCAGTTCTTC.

The rearrangement links TRBV4-3 to TRBJ1-5; the D gene is possibly TRBD1 (6 bases). The CDR3 has 15 amino acids. The germline gives CDR1 LGHNA, CDR2 YSLEER. The V and J ends lost 1 base and 0 bases respectively, with 7 bases between them. CDR3 in DNA: TGCGCCAGCAGCCAAGGGACAGCTAGCAATCAGCCCCAGCATTTT. Its translation is CASSQGTASNQPQHF.

The chain carries TRBV28 and TRBJ1-2; 9 bases map to TRBD1. V lost 5 bases to trimming and J lost 6 bases; unmatched junction nucleotides: 10. Germline V gene data show CDR1 as MDHEN and CDR2 as SYDVKM. The CDR3 is 15 residues long. The CDR3 nucleotides are TGTGCCAGCAGTGGCCGGGACAGGGAATGGAATGGCTACACCTTC. Amino acids: CASSGRDREWNGYTF.

The rearrangement joins TRBV2 to TRBJ2-7; 7 bases agree with TRBD1. The CDR3 contains 16 residues. CDR1 and CDR2 (germline): SNHLY, FYNNEI. After removal of 4 bases from V and 1 base from J, the junction contained 10 bases not matched to a gene. CDR3 DNA sequence: TGTGCCAGCAGTGTACTGGCGACAGGGTTGTCCTACGAGCAGTACTTC. Protein: CASSVLATGLSYEQYF.

The gene calls are TRBV6-1 and TRBJ2-3; 7 positions match TRBD2. There are 17 residues in the CDR3. The V and J ends lost 0 bases and 2 bases, in that order; junction bases with no gene match: 8. The V gene's germline CDR1 is MNHNS and CDR2 SASEGT. The CDR3 here is CASSEAGLADYTDTQYF. CDR3 DNA: TGTGCCAGCAGTGAAGCGGGTCTAGCGGACTACACAGATACGCAGTATTTT.

V gene TRBV29-1 combines with J gene TRBJ1-2, with 7 bases that match TRBD1. J gave up 8 bases and V 6 bases, and 9 bases lay outside the gene matches. The CDR3 spans 12 residues. Germline values: CDR1 SQVTM, CDR2 ANQGSEA. DNA for the CDR3: TGCAGCGTCGATCAGACAGGGAGGGGCTACACCTTC. This gives the protein CSVDQTGRGYTF.

The chain is built from TRBV4-3 and TRBJ1-3; TRBD1 is a possible D gene (6 bases). Trimming took 4 bases from V and 4 from J, leaving 14 bases between them. CDR3 length: 15 amino acids. Germline V CDR1 and CDR2: LGHNA, YSLEER. DNA of the CDR3: TGCGCCAGCAGCCGAACCAGGGGAGTCGGAAACACCATATATTTT. Residues: CASSRTRGVGNTIYF.

This clone was detected once. The chain couples TRBV6-6 to TRBJ1-1; 9 bases are a match to TRBD1. The CDR3 is 15 residues long. J was trimmed by 0 bases and V by 6 bases; bases with no gene match: 5. Germline V gene lookup returns CDR1 MNHNY and CDR2 SVGAGI (reference sequence). In nucleotides, the CDR3 is TGTGCCAGCAGCTGGGACAGGGCTATGAACACTGAAGCTTTCTTT. Its translation: CASSWDRAMNTEAFF.

The V gene is TRBV7-2, the J gene TRBJ2-7; 13 bases match TRBD2. CDR3 length: 14 amino acids. V shed 3 bases, J shed 6 bases, and the junction held 2 bases outside the gene matches. The germline V gene has CDR1 SGHTA and CDR2 FQGNSA. In DNA form, the CDR3 reads TGTGCCAGCAGCTTGGGACTAGCGGGACGCGAGCAGTACTTC. It is translated as CASSLGLAGREQYF.

The chain uses TRBV7-9 and TRBJ1-1; D unclear. With 5 bases removed from V and 3 bases from J, the gap between germline ends came to 7 bases. The germline gives CDR1 SEHNR, CDR2 FQNEAQ (reference sequence). CDR3 size: 12 residues. This CDR3 reads CASSLFYTEAFF. The CDR3 DNA reads as TGTGCCAGCAGCCTATTTTACACTGAAGCTTTCTTT.